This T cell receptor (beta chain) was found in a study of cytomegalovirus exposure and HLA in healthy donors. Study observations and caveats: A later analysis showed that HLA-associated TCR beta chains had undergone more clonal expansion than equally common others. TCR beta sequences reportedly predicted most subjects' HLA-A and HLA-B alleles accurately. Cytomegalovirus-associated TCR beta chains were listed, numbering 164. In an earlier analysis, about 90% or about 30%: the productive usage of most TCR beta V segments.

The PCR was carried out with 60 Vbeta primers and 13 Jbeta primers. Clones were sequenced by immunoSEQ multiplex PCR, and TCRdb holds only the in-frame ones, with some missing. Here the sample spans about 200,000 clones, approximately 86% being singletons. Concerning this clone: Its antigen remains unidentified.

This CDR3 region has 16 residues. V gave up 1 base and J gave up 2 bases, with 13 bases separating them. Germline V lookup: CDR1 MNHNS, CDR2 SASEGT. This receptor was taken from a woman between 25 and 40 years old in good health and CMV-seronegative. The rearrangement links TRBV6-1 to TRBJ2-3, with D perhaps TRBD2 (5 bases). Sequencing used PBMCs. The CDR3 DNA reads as TGTGCCAGCAGTGAAGTCCTAGCTGCATACACAGATACGCAGTATTTT. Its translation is CASSEVLAAYTDTQYF.